This T cell receptor beta chain originates from a study of cytomegalovirus exposure and HLA in healthy donors. For the study at large: When 350 to 500 donors were genotyped, just over 80% of them were found to fall in the Caucasian-associated ancestry cluster. Overall study findings and caveats: Across HLA loci, a later analysis found differing TCR association rates, with DRB1 most and HLA-C fewest. Some public TCRs appeared in many individuals, while most sequences were rare. According to a later analysis, donors in an Asian-associated ancestry cluster reportedly had fewer N-insertions than the roughly 670-donor mean.

A multiplex PCR was run with 60 Vbeta primers and 13 Jbeta primers. The data were produced by immunoSEQ multiplex PCR, yet TCRdb's version contains in-frame clones alone and is incomplete. Among fewer than 200,000 clones, about four fifths were seen once, and the ten largest hold 14%. On this clone: What it recognizes is unknown.

The germline V gene has CDR1 SGHVS and CDR2 FQNEAQ. The CDR3 is 16 amino acids. V was shortened by 2 bases and J by 0 bases, with 11 bases between the two germline ends. The sequence was obtained from a woman in her 30s in good health and CMV-seropositive. Sequenced input: PBMCs. The rearrangement joins TRBV7-8 to TRBJ1-5; maybe TRBD1 (6 bases). The CDR3 is CASSLRAGDSNQPQHF. CDR3 in DNA: TGTGCCAGCAGCTTAAGGGCAGGGGATAGCAATCAGCCCCAGCATTTT.